These 16 T cell receptor beta chains came from one sample sequenced in a study of T-cell memory formation after mild COVID-19. Using its own MiXCR run on the 5' RACE reads, TCRdb lists one record per CDR3 protein. The sample holds about 190,000 distinct CDR3 sequences, roughly 18% seen once. Input material: PBMCs or a T cell subset sorted from them (not recorded which). The receptors were sampled from an adult woman who had mild COVID-19 (a few samples of this study predate the infection). Cell type and time point are not known.

CDR3 sequence (DNA): TGTGCCAGCAGCCTGACTAGTGGCACAGATACGCAGTATTTT. Protein product: CASSLTSGTDTQYF. The V gene is TRBV7-7, the J gene TRBJ2-3, with D possibly being TRBD2 (6 bases). V was pared by 5 bases and J by 1 base, with 10 bases between. Germline assignment: CDR1 SSHAT and CDR2 FNYEAQ (reference sequence). The CDR3 has 14 amino acids.

The chain joins TRBV6-1 to TRBJ1-5; TRBD1 is a possible D gene (6 bases). Trimming shortened V by 3 bases and J by 0 bases, and 12 bases separated the two germline ends. The CDR3 contains 16 residues. Germline V lookup: CDR1 MNHNS, CDR2 SASEGT. CDR3 in DNA: TGTGCCAGCAGTGATCAGGGGCGTTATAGCAATCAGCCCCAGCATTTT. As protein: CASSDQGRYSNQPQHF.

This clonotype showed up many times. This chain joins TRBV18 and TRBJ1-5, with D possibly TRBD1 on 6 matching bases. From germline, CDR1 is KGHSH and CDR2 LQKENI. The CDR3 runs 15 residues. V lost 3 bases and J 6 bases, leaving 15 bases between the germline ends. The CDR3 DNA is TGTGCCAGCTCACCCGGACAGACGGGGGGTCAGCCCCAGCATTTT. Translation gives CASSPGQTGGQPQHF.

This clonotype was picked up a small number of times. The V gene is TRBV10-3, the J gene TRBJ2-1; D is uncertain. Germline CDR1 ENHRY, CDR2 SYGVKD. Trimming took off 9 bases at V and 6 bases at J, with 15 bases between the two ends. The CDR3 loop spans 13 amino acids. CDR3 nucleotides: TGTGCCATAGCCTTAGCCCCAGCCAATGAGCAGTTCTTC. Translating it yields CAIALAPANEQFF.

The CDR3: CASSLAFGTGYEQYF. The CDR3 coding sequence is TGTGCCAGCAGTTTAGCGTTCGGGACAGGATACGAGCAGTACTTC. This rearrangement joins TRBV12-3 or TRBV12-4 to TRBJ2-7, with 8 positions matching TRBD1. Losses at the gene ends were 0 bases for V and 4 bases for J; bases not matched to a gene: 5. This CDR3 is built from 15 residues.

This clonotype was seen only a few times. The chain recombines TRBV20-1 with TRBJ2-7; tentative D call: TRBD2 (5 bases). The germline V and J ends were trimmed by 3 bases and 2 bases, with 11 bases remaining between them. Germline loops: CDR1 DFQATT, CDR2 SNEGSKA (reference sequence). There are 13 residues in the CDR3. Written as DNA, the CDR3 is TGCAGTGCTAGGAGGGTGGAGACCTACGAGCAGTACTTC. Encoded protein: CSARRVETYEQYF.

CDR3: CASSMSSASGANVLTF. For the CDR3, the DNA is TGTGCCAGTAGTATGTCCTCGGCCTCTGGGGCCAACGTCCTGACTTTC. V gene TRBV19 combines with J gene TRBJ2-6, with D uncertain. CDR1 is LNHDA, CDR2 SQIVND, per germline (reference sequence). This CDR3 has 16 residues. V was trimmed by 3 bases and J by 0 bases, leaving 9 bases between them. Combining the CDR3 with reference TRBV19 and TRBJ2-6 gives the whole variable domain DGGITQSPKYLFRKEGQNVTLSCEQNLNHDAMYWYRQDPGQGLRLIYYSQIVNDFQKGDIAEGYSVSREKKESFPLTVTSAQKNPTAFYLCASSMSSASGANVLTFGAGSRLTVL.

This clonotype was seen a handful of times. The chain is built from TRBV29-1 and TRBJ1-3, with D tentatively TRBD1 (6 bases). Trimming cost V 7 bases and J 5 bases, with 21 bases left between them. CDR3 length equals 15 residues. CDR1 and CDR2 (germline): SQVTM, ANQGSEA. CDR3 sequence (DNA): TGCAGCGCTGTTCTGGGCCAGGGGAATAGAAACACCATATATTTT. This encodes CSAVLGQGNRNTIYF.

The gene calls are TRBV12-3 or TRBV12-4 and TRBJ2-6; D is ambiguous. The germline V and J ends were trimmed by 0 bases and 0 bases, with 12 bases remaining between them. This CDR3 is 18 amino acids long. The CDR3 loop is CASSLATVFSSGANVLTF. The CDR3 DNA reads TGTGCCAGCAGTTTAGCGACTGTTTTCAGCTCTGGGGCCAACGTCCTGACTTTC.

This clonotype was seen more than once but under ten times. CDR3 bases: TGCGCCAGCAGGTCCGGGACAGGACCCAGGGGTGGCTACACCTTC. The encoded protein is CASRSGTGPRGGYTF. The chain is built from TRBV5-1 and TRBJ1-2; 8 nucleotides line up with TRBD1. Germline CDR1 SGHRS, CDR2 YFSETQ. V lost 5 bases, J lost 7 bases, and 13 bases stayed unmatched. This CDR3 is built from 15 residues.

The gene calls are TRBV20-1 and TRBJ1-5; D is possibly TRBD1 (6 bases). Between the trimmed V and J ends, which lost 2 bases and 6 bases, there was a span of 17 bases. The CDR3 is made up of 15 amino acids. Germline V lookup: CDR1 DFQATT, CDR2 SNEGSKA (reference sequence). The CDR3 reads CSARRTDRLGQPQHF. In DNA, the CDR3 is TGCAGTGCTAGACGAACCGACAGGCTTGGTCAGCCCCAGCATTTT.

The chain carries TRBV18 and TRBJ1-2; unclear D gene. Germline loops: CDR1 KGHSH, CDR2 LQKENI. V was shortened by 3 bases and J by 6 bases, with 14 bases between the two germline ends. CDR3 length: 14 residues. The CDR3 spells CASSPANSANGYTF. CDR3 nucleotide sequence: TGTGCCAGCTCACCCGCTAACAGTGCTAATGGCTACACCTTC.

This clonotype was detected a few times. This chain links TRBV5-6 with TRBJ2-5; TRBD1 matches 9 bases. V shed 3 bases, J shed 5 bases, and the junction held 11 bases outside the gene matches. Looked up from germline, CDR1 is SGHDT and CDR2 is YYEEEE. The CDR3 covers 16 residues. CDR3 in DNA: TGTGCCAGCAGCTCGATGCTAAACAGGGGGCTGGAGACCCAGTACTTC. This gives the protein CASSSMLNRGLETQYF.

This clonotype occurred a few times. The rearrangement joins TRBV29-1 to TRBJ2-3; D call uncertain. V lost 7 bases and J lost 4, with 12 bases in between. CDR1 and CDR2 (germline): SQVTM, ANQGSEA. The CDR3 is 12 amino acids. The CDR3 region is CSALESADTQYF. The CDR3 DNA reads TGCAGCGCCCTAGAGTCCGCAGATACGCAGTATTTT.

The CDR3 sequence: CASSFVTSTDTQYF. DNA of the CDR3: TGCGCCAGCAGCTTCGTCACAAGCACAGATACGCAGTATTTT. The chain recombines TRBV5-1 with TRBJ2-3; D not certain. Trimming pared 2 bases from V and 0 bases from J, leaving 7 bases between. The CDR3 covers 14 residues. Germline CDR1 reads SGHRS; CDR2 reads YFSETQ.

The chain employs TRBV24-1 and TRBJ2-3; possibly TRBD2 for D (7 bases). Germline CDR1 reads KGHDR; CDR2 reads SFDVKD. This CDR3 spans 16 amino acids. Deletions cut 6 bases from V and 4 bases from J, with 19 bases between. CDR3 in amino acids: CATSLDGGGLADTQYF. In nucleotides, the CDR3 is TGTGCCACCAGTTTAGATGGCGGGGGCCTGGCAGATACGCAGTATTTT.